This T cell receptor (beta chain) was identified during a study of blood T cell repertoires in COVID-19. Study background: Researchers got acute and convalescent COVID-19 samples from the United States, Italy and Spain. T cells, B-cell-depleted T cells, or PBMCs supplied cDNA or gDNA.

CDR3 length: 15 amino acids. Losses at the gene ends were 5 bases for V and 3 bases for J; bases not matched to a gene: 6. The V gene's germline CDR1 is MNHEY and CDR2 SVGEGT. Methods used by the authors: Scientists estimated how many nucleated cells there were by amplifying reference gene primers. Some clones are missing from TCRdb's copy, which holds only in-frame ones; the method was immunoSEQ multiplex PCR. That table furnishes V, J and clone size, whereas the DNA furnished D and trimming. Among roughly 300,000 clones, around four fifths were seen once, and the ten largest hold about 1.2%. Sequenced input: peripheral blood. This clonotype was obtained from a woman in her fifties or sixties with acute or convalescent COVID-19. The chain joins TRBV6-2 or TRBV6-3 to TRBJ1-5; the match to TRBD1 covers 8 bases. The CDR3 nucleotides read TGTGCCAGCAGTGGGGGACAGGACCCCAATCAGCCCCAGCATTTT. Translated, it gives CASSGGQDPNQPQHF.